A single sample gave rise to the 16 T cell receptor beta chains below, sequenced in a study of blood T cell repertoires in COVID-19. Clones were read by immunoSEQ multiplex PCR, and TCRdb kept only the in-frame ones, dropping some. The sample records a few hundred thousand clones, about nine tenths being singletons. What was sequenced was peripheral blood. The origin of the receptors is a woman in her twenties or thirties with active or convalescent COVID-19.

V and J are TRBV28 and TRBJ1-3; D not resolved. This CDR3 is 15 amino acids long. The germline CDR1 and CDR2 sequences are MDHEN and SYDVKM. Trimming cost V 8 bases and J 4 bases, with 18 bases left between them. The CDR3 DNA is TGTGCCAGCGCTCCACCCCCCGGTTACGGAAACACCATATATTTT. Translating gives CASAPPPGYGNTIYF.

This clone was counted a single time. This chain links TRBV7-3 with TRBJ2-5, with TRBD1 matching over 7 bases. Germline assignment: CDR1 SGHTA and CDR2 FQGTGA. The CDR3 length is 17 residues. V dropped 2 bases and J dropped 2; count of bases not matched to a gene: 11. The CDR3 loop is CASSLGPYRGRQETQYF. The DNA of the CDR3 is TGTGCCAGCAGCTTAGGGCCATACAGGGGCCGTCAAGAGACCCAGTACTTC.

The CDR3 here is CAMGRGVHVTDTQYF. CDR3 in DNA: TGTGCAATGGGGAGGGGGGTCCATGTCACAGATACGCAGTATTTT. This rearrangement joins TRBV12-2 to TRBJ2-3; TRBD2 is taken as the D call from the table, unchecked against the DNA. TRBV12-2 is shown as a pseudogene. This CDR3 is 15 amino acids long.

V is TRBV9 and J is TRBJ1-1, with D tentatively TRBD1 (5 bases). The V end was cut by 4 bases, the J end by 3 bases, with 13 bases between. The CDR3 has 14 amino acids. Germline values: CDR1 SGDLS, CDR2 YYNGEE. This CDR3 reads CASSPRTSDTEAFF. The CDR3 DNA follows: TGTGCCAGCAGCCCACGGACATCTGACACTGAAGCTTTCTTT.

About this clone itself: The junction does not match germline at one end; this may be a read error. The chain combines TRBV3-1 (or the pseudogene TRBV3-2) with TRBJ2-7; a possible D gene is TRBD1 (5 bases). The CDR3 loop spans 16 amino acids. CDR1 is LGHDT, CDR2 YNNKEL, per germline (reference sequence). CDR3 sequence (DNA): TGTGCCAGCACCCAAAACACAGGATCCAGCTCCTACGAGCAGTACTTC. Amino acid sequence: CASTQNTGSSSYEQYF.

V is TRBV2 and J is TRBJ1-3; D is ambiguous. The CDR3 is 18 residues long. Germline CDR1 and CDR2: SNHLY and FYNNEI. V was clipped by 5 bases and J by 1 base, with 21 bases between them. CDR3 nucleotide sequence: TGTGCCAGCAGTCCCATTAAACGCCTGAAGACATCTGGAAACACCATATATTTT. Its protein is CASSPIKRLKTSGNTIYF.

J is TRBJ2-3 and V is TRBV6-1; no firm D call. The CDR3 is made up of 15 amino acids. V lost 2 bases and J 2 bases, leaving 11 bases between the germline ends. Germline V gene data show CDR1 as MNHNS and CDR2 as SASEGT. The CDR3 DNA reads TGTGCCAGCAGTGAACTAGTAGCCTTCACAGATACGCAGTATTTT. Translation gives CASSELVAFTDTQYF.

CDR3 protein: CASSAGGRKAGELFF. For the CDR3, the DNA is TGTGCCAGCAGCGCGGGGGGTAGAAAGGCCGGGGAGCTGTTTTTT. The chain couples TRBV9 to TRBJ2-2; 7 bases fit TRBD2. CDR1 and CDR2 from the germline V gene are SGDLS and YYNGEE. The V and J ends lost 3 bases and 6 bases, in that order; junction bases with no gene match: 8. The CDR3 has 15 amino acids.

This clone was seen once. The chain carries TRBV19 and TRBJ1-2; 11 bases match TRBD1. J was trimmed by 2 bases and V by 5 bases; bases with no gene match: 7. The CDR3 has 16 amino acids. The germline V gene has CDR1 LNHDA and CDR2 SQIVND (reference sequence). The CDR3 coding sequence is TGTGCCAGTAGTTCCCCGGACAGGGGGCACAACTATGGCTACACCTTC. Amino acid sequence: CASSSPDRGHNYGYTF.

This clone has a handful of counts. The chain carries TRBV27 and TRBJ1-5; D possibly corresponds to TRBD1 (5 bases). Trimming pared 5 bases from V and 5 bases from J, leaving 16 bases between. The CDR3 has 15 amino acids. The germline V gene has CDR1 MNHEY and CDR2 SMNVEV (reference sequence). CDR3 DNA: TGTGCCAGCAGTGAGACAGTTCTTTCTTATCAGCCCCAGCATTTT. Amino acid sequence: CASSETVLSYQPQHF.

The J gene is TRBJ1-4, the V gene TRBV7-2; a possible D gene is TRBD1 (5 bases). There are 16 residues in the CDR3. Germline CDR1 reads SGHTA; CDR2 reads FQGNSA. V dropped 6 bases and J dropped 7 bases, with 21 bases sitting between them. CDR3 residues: CASSSNGGTAAEKLFF. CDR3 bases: TGTGCCAGCAGTTCAAACGGGGGGACTGCAGCTGAAAAACTGTTTTTT.

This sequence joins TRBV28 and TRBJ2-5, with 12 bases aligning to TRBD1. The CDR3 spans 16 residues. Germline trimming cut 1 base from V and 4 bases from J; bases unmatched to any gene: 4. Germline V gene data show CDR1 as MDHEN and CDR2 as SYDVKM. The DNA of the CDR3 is TGTGCCAGCAGTTTATACGGGACAGGGGGCGCAGAGACCCAGTACTTC. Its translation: CASSLYGTGGAETQYF.

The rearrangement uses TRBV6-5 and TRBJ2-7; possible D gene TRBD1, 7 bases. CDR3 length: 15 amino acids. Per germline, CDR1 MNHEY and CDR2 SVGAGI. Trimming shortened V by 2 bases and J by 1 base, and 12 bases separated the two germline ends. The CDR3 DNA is TGTGCCAGCAGTTACGGCGGGACAGCGTCCTACGAGCAGTACTTC. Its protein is CASSYGGTASYEQYF.

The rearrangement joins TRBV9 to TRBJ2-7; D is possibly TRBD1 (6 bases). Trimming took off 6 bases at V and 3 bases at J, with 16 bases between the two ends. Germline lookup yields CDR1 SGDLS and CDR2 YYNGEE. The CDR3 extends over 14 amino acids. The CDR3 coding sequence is TGTGCCAGCAACAGGGACCCCGAGGGCTACGAGCAGTACTTC. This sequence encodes CASNRDPEGYEQYF.

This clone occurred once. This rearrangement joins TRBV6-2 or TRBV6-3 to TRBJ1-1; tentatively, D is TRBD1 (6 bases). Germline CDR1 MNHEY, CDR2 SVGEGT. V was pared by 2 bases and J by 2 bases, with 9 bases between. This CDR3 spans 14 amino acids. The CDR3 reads CASSYQGSNTEAFF. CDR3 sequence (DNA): TGTGCCAGCAGTTACCAGGGGAGTAACACTGAAGCTTTCTTT.

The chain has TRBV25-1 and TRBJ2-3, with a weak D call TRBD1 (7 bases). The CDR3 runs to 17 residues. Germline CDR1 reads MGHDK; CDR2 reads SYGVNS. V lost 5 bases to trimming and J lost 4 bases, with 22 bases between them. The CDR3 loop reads CASSYRAGGGWPDTQYF. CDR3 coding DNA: TGTGCCAGCAGTTATCGAGCAGGGGGAGGATGGCCAGATACGCAGTATTTT.